This T cell receptor (beta chain) was recovered during a study of T cell changes during pregnancy in multiple sclerosis. Sequencing used immunoSEQ multiplex PCR; TCRdb keeps in-frame clones, though not all of them. The sample comprises 30,000 to 40,000 clones, 85% to 95% of which are singletons, and about 8.3% rests with the top ten. From germline, CDR1 is MNHEY and CDR2 SMNVEV (reference sequence). V lost 6 bases and J 5 bases, leaving 16 bases between the germline ends. The CDR3 has 14 amino acids. The source is a female donor with multiple sclerosis, enrolled in a pregnancy study. The genes are TRBV27 and TRBJ2-5, with TRBD2 as a possible D gene (6 bases). This specimen consisted of CD8+ T cells from peripheral blood mononuclear cells, obtained in the third trimester of pregnancy. CDR3 DNA: TGTGCCAGCAGGCGACTAGTCTCTTATGAGACCCAGTACTTC. Its translation: CASRRLVSYETQYF.